The TCR beta chain described here comes from a study of blood T cell repertoires in COVID-19. Background on the study: Whether acute or convalescent, the COVID-19 samples came from the United States, Italy and Spain. PBMCs, B-cell-depleted T cells, or T cells provided the cDNA or gDNA that made up the material.

CDR3 length equals 16 residues. Original analysis: Reference gene primers were amplified, and this amplification served to estimate nucleated cell counts. The method was immunoSEQ multiplex PCR; TCRdb's version includes in-frame clones alone and lacks a portion of them. V and J calls and clone size follow that table, whereas D and trimming were derived from the DNA. The repertoire includes 100,000 to 150,000 clones, roughly 90% of them detected once, and 6% to 8.5% sits in the top ten. Sequenced: peripheral blood. This chain links TRBV12-1 with TRBJ2-7; the table names TRBD2, a call not compared with the DNA. TRBV12-1 represents a pseudogene. This clonotype was obtained from a man aged 50-60 years with acute or convalescent COVID-19. CDR3 sequence (DNA): TGTGCCAGCAGCTTTGAAGTAGTGGGGAGCTCCTACGAGCAGTACTTC. It is translated as CASSFEVVGSSYEQYF.